This TCR beta chain derives from a study of CD8 T cells in ankylosing spondylitis. Findings and limits, study-wide: There were earlier reports of some motif variants in reactive arthritis synovial fluid and blood. Matched ankylosing spondylitis synovial fluid reportedly contained a significantly enriched population of disease-linked clones. A TCR beta motif of under 10 highly homologous variants seemed to mark ankylosing spondylitis blood. With a CD8+ phenotype, disease-linked clones were relatively rare in peripheral blood.

The V gene's germline CDR1 is SGHRS and CDR2 YFSETQ. The CDR3 runs to 15 residues. Trimming cost V 5 bases and J 2 bases; bases outside gene matches: 10. Quantitative 5'-RACE with molecular barcodes generated TCR beta libraries. TCRdb re-analysed the 5' RACE reads in MiXCR, keeping a single row per CDR3 protein. The table records about 480,000 distinct CDR3 sequences, 17% of them present only once. This clonotype has just a few counts. The antigen is not known. The chain combines TRBV5-1 with TRBJ2-7, with 7 bases fitting TRBD2. The TCR originated in a male donor with ankylosing spondylitis. Sequencing used blood, either unsorted or a sorted T cell fraction (not recorded which). The CDR3 spells CASRRGLSDAYEQYF. DNA for the CDR3: TGCGCCAGCAGAAGGGGACTAAGCGATGCCTACGAGCAGTACTTC.